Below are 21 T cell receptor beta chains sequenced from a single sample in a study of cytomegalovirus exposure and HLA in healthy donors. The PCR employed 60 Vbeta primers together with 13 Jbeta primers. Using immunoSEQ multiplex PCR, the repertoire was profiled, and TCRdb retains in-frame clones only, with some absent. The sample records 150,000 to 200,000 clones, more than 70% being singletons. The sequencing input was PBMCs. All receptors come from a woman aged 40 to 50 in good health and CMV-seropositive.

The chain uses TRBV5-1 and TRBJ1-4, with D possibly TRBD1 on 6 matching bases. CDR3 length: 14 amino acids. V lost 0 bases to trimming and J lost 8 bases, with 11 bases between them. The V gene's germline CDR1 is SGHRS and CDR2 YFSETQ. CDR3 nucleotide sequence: TGCGCCAGCAGCTTGGGAGGGGGTGACGAAAAACTGTTTTTT. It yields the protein CASSLGGGDEKLFF. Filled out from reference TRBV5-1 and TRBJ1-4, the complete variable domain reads KAGVTQTPRYLIKTRGQQVTLSCSPISGHRSVSWYQQTPGQGLQFLFEYFSETQRNKGNFPGRFSGRQFSNSRSEMNVSTLELGDSALYLCASSLGGGDEKLFFGSGTQLSVL.

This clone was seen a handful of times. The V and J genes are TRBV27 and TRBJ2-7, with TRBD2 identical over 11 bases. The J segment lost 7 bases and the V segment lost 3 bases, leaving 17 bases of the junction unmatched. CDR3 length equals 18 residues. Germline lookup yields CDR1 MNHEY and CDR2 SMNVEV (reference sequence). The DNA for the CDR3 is TGTGCCAGCAGTTTTCGGGTAGAACCGGGACTAGCGGTTTGGGAGCAGTACTTC. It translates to CASSFRVEPGLAVWEQYF.

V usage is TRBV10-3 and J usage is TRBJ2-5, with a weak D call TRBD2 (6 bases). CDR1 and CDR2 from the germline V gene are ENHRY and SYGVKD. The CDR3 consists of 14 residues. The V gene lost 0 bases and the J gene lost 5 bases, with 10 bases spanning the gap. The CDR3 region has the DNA TGTGCCATCAGTGAGTCGGAGGGGTGGGAGACCCAGTACTTC. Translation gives CAISESEGWETQYF.

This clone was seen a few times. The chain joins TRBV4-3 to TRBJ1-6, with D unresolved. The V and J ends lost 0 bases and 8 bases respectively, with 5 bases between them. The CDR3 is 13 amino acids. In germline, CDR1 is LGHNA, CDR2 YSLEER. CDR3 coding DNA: TGCGCCAGCAGCCAAGAGTCGTATTCACCCCTCCACTTT. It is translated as CASSQESYSPLHF.

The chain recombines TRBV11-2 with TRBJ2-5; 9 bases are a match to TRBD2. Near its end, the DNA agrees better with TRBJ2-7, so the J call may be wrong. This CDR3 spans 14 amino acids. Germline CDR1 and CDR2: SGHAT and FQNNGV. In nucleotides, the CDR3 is TGTGCCAGCAGCTTCCTAGCGGGACCCTACGAGCAGTACTTC. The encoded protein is CASSFLAGPYEQYF.

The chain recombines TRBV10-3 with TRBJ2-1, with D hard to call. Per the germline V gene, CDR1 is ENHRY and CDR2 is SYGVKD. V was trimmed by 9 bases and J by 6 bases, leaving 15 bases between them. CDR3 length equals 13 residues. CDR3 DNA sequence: TGTGCCATAAGTAAAGGATCGGGCAATGAGCAGTTCTTC. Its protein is CAISKGSGNEQFF.

The CDR3 here is CASSAHRGGNTIYF. In DNA form, the CDR3 reads TGTGCCAGCAGCGCCCACAGGGGTGGAAACACCATATATTTT. The rearrangement joins TRBV9 to TRBJ1-3; 7 bases match TRBD1. The CDR3 is made up of 14 amino acids. The ends lost 3 bases at V and 3 bases at J; junction bases unmatched: 3. The germline V gene encodes CDR1 SGDLS and CDR2 YYNGEE. Filled out from reference TRBV9 and TRBJ1-3, the complete variable domain reads DSGVTQTPKHLITATGQRVTLRCSPRSGDLSVYWYQQSLDQGLQFLIQYYNGEERAKGNILERFSAQQFPDLHSELNLSSLELGDSALYFCASSAHRGGNTIYFGEGSWLTVV.

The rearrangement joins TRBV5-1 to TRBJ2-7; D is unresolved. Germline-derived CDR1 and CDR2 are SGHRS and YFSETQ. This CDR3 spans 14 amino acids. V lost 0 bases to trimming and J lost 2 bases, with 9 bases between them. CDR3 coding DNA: TGCGCCAGCAGCTTGGGAGACTGGGCCTACGAGCAGTACTTC. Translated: CASSLGDWAYEQYF. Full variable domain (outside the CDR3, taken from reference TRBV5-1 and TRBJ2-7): KAGVTQTPRYLIKTRGQQVTLSCSPISGHRSVSWYQQTPGQGLQFLFEYFSETQRNKGNFPGRFSGRQFSNSRSEMNVSTLELGDSALYLCASSLGDWAYEQYFGPGTRLTVT.

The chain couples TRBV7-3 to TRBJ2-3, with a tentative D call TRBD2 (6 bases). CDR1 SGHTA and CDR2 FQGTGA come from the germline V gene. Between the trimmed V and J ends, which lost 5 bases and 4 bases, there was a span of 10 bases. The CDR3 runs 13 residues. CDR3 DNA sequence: TGTGCCAGCAGCCAACCTAGCGCAGATACGCAGTATTTT. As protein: CASSQPSADTQYF.

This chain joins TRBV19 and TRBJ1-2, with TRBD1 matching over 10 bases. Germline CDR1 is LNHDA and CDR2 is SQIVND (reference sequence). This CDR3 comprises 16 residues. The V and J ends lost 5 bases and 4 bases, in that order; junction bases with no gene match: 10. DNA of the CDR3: TGTGCCAGTAGTTTCCGACAGGGGGCCCAAGGCTATGGCTACACCTTC. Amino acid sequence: CASSFRQGAQGYGYTF.

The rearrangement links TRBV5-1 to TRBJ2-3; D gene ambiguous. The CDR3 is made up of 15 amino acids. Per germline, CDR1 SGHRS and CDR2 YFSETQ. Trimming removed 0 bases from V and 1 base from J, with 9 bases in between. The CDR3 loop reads CASSLVEAGTDTQYF. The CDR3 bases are TGCGCCAGCAGCTTGGTTGAGGCGGGCACAGATACGCAGTATTTT.

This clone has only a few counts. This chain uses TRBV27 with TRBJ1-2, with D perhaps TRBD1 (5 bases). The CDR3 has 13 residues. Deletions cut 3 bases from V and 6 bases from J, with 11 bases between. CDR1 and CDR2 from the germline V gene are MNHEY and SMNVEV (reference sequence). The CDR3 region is CASSFQGPNGYTF. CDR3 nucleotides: TGTGCCAGCAGTTTCCAGGGCCCAAATGGCTACACCTTC.

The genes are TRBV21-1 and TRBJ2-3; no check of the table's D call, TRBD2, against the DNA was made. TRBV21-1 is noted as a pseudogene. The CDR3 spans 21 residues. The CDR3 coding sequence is TGTGCCAGCAGCAAAGCCTTTCTCCTAGCGGGAGGCCCTACTTACACAGATACGCAGTATTTT. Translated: CASSKAFLLAGGPTYTDTQYF.

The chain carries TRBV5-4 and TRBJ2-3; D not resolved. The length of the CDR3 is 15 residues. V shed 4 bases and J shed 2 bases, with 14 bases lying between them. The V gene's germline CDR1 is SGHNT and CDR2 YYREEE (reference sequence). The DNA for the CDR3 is TGTGCCAGCAGCGACCGGCGGAAGACCACAGATACGCAGTATTTT. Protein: CASSDRRKTTDTQYF. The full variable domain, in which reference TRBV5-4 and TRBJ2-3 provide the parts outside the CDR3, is ETGVTQSPTHLIKTRGQQVTLRCSSQSGHNTVSWYQQALGQGPQFIFQYYREEENGRGNFPPRFSGLQFPNYSSELNVNALELDDSALYLCASSDRRKTTDTQYFGPGTRLTVL.

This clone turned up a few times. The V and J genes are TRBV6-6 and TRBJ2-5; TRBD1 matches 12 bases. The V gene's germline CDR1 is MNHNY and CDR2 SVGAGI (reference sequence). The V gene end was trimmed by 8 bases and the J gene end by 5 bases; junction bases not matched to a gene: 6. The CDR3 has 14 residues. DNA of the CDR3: TGTGCCAGCTCCGGGACAGGGGGCTGGGAGACCCAGTACTTC. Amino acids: CASSGTGGWETQYF.

The CDR3 loop is CASSKDRGYEQYF. The CDR3 DNA reads as TGTGCCAGCAGCAAGGACAGGGGCTACGAGCAGTACTTC. The V and J genes are TRBV5-8 and TRBJ2-7; 9 nucleotides match TRBD1. V trimming: 4 bases; J trimming: 3 bases; junction bases outside the gene matches: 2. Germline V gene sequence: CDR1 SGHTS, CDR2 YDEGEE. This CDR3 has 13 residues.

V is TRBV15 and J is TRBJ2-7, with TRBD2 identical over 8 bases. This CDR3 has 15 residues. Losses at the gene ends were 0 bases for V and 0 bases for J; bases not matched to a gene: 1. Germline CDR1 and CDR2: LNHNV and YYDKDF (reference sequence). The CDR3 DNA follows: TGTGCCACCAGCAGAGAAACTAGCGGCTCCTACGAGCAGTACTTC. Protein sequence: CATSRETSGSYEQYF.

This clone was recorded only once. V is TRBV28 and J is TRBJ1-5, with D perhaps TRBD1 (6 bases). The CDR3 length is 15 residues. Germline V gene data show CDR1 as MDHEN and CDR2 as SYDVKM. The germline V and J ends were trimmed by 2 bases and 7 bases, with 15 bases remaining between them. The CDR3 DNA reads TGTGCCAGCAGTTTAGGGGGGGCTGAGTGGCAGCCCCAGCATTTT. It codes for CASSLGGAEWQPQHF.

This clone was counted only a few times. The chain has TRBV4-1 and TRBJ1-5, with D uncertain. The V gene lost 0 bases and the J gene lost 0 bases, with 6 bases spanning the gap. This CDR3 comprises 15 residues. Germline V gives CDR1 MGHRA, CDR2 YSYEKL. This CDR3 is CASSQDLSSNQPQHF. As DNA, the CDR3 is TGCGCCAGCAGCCAAGATCTGTCTAGCAATCAGCCCCAGCATTTT.

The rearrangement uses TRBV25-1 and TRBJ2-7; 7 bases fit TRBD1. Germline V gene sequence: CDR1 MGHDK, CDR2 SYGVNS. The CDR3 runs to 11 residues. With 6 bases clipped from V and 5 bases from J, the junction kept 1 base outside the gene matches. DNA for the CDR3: TGTGCCAGCAGCACAGGGGACGAGCAGTACTTC. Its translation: CASSTGDEQYF.

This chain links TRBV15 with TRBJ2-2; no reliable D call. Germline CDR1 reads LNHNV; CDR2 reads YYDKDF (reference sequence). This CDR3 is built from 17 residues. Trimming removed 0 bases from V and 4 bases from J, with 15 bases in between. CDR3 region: CATSRDVEDGFTGELFF. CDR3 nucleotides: TGTGCCACCAGCAGAGATGTCGAGGATGGGTTCACCGGGGAGCTGTTTTTT.